These T cell receptor beta chains were read from a single sample in a study of spatial heterogeneity in lung cancer. TCRdb analysed the 5' RACE reads with MiXCR anew, one entry per CDR3 protein. The sample records some 41,000 distinct CDR3 sequences, more than 9% being singletons. The material was PBMCs, obtained at follow-up. These receptors originate from a female donor with early-stage non-small cell lung cancer. Each CDR3 is given with its conserved first and last residue. Each record gives: V gene, clone size, J gene, D gene, CDR3 DNA, CDR3 protein. D genes are given only for firm matches. The size of a clone is reported for some rows only, either as once, few or many, or as a class for expanded clones.

v_gene: TRBV2
abundance: many
j_gene: TRBJ1-1
d_gene: .
CDR3nt: TGTGCCAGCAGTGAAGCGCTTAGGCAGGGAGCTTTCTTT
CDR3aa: CASSEALRQGAFF

v_gene: TRBV6-2/TRBV6-3
abundance: many
j_gene: TRBJ1-5
d_gene: TRBD1
CDR3nt: TGTGCCAGCAGGGGGGGACAGGGGCCCCAGCCCCAGCATTTT
CDR3aa: CASRGGQGPQPQHF

v_gene: TRBV20-1
abundance: many
j_gene: TRBJ1-1
d_gene: TRBD1
CDR3nt: TGCAGTGCTAGTAGGGGGCGGCCTGAAGCTTTCTTT
CDR3aa: CSASRGRPEAFF

v_gene: TRBV30
abundance: many
j_gene: TRBJ1-2
d_gene: .
CDR3nt: TGTGCCTGGAAACACTTCAACTATGGCTACACCTTC
CDR3aa: CAWKHFNYGYTF

v_gene: TRBV27
abundance: few
j_gene: TRBJ2-2
d_gene: .
CDR3nt: TGTGCCAGCACCTGGGGACTGAACACCGGGGAGCTGTTTTTT
CDR3aa: CASTWGLNTGELFF

v_gene: TRBV18
abundance: many
j_gene: TRBJ2-5
d_gene: .
CDR3nt: TGTGCCAGCTCACCACTGCAGGAGACCCAGTACTTC
CDR3aa: CASSPLQETQYF

v_gene: TRBV4-1
abundance: .
j_gene: TRBJ2-2
d_gene: .
CDR3nt: TGCGCCAGCAGCCAAGAGGTAGTTGAGGGGCTCAACACCGGGGAGCTGTTTTTT
CDR3aa: CASSQEVVEGLNTGELFF

v_gene: TRBV12-3/TRBV12-4
abundance: few
j_gene: TRBJ2-1
d_gene: TRBD1
CDR3nt: TGTGCCAGCAGTCGGACAGGGAGGAATGAGCAGTTCTTC
CDR3aa: CASSRTGRNEQFF

v_gene: TRBV28
abundance: many
j_gene: TRBJ1-5
d_gene: .
CDR3nt: TGTGCCAGCGTTGTGGGGAGCCAGCCCCAGCATTTT
CDR3aa: CASVVGSQPQHF

v_gene: TRBV9
abundance: many
j_gene: TRBJ2-3
d_gene: .
CDR3nt: TGTGCCAGCAGCGGGGCTTACGCGGGGCCCACAGATACGCAGTATTTT
CDR3aa: CASSGAYAGPTDTQYF

v_gene: TRBV5-1
abundance: many
j_gene: TRBJ1-5
d_gene: .
CDR3nt: TGCGCCAGCAGCTCGGGACTGCCCAGGGAGCCCCAGCATTTT
CDR3aa: CASSSGLPREPQHF

v_gene: TRBV11-2
abundance: .
j_gene: TRBJ2-7
d_gene: .
CDR3nt: TGTGCCAGCAAACGACTGGGCTCCTACGAGCAGTACTTC
CDR3aa: CASKRLGSYEQYF

v_gene: TRBV27
abundance: many
j_gene: TRBJ2-5
d_gene: TRBD2
CDR3nt: TGTGCCAGCAGTTATGTGGGGGGGAGCTTAGAGACCCAGTACTTC
CDR3aa: CASSYVGGSLETQYF

v_gene: TRBV11-2
abundance: many
j_gene: TRBJ2-6
d_gene: .
CDR3nt: TGTGCCAGCAGCTTTCAGACGGGGGCCAACGTCCTGACTTTC
CDR3aa: CASSFQTGANVLTF

v_gene: TRBV28
abundance: .
j_gene: TRBJ1-2
d_gene: .
CDR3nt: TGTGCCAGCAGTTTTCCTGGCTACTATGGCTACACCTTC
CDR3aa: CASSFPGYYGYTF

v_gene: TRBV6-6
abundance: .
j_gene: TRBJ1-4
d_gene: .
CDR3nt: TGTGCCAGCACCTGGGGGTGGACTGAGGAAAAACTGTTTTTT
CDR3aa: CASTWGWTEEKLFF

v_gene: TRBV29-1
abundance: .
j_gene: TRBJ1-2
d_gene: .
CDR3nt: TGCAGCGTTGAACCCCCGGGACATTTGGGATATGGCTACACCTTC
CDR3aa: CSVEPPGHLGYGYTF

v_gene: TRBV29-1
abundance: many
j_gene: TRBJ1-1
d_gene: .
CDR3nt: TGCAGCGTTGAATTCCGGGGGGAGAACACTGAAGCTTTCTTT
CDR3aa: CSVEFRGENTEAFF

v_gene: TRBV12-3/TRBV12-4
abundance: .
j_gene: TRBJ2-2
d_gene: .
CDR3nt: TGTGCCAGCAGTCCCCCCGGGGTGGGGACCGGGGAGCTGTTTTTT
CDR3aa: CASSPPGVGTGELFF

v_gene: TRBV24-1
abundance: medium-sized
j_gene: TRBJ2-5
d_gene: .
CDR3nt: TGTGCCACCAGTGATTTTCGTGAGGACGGGGAAGAGACCCAGTACTTC
CDR3aa: CATSDFREDGEETQYF

v_gene: TRBV27
abundance: many
j_gene: TRBJ2-7
d_gene: TRBD1
CDR3nt: TGTGCCAGCAGTTCCCGCCGGGACAGGGGTTACTACGAGCAGTACTTC
CDR3aa: CASSSRRDRGYYEQYF

v_gene: TRBV5-5
abundance: few
j_gene: TRBJ1-2
d_gene: TRBD1
CDR3nt: TGTGCCAGCAGCTCCACAGGGGGAATAAACTATGGCTACACCTTC
CDR3aa: CASSSTGGINYGYTF

v_gene: TRBV6-2/TRBV6-3
abundance: medium-sized
j_gene: TRBJ1-1
d_gene: .
CDR3nt: TGTGCCAGCCGACGGGAGAACACTGAAGCTTTCTTT
CDR3aa: CASRRENTEAFF

v_gene: TRBV11-2
abundance: many
j_gene: TRBJ2-7
d_gene: .
CDR3nt: TGTGCCAGCAGCTTCATGTACGAGCAGTACTTC
CDR3aa: CASSFMYEQYF

v_gene: TRBV5-1
abundance: .
j_gene: TRBJ2-7
d_gene: TRBD1
CDR3nt: TGCGCCAGCAGCTTGTCGGGACAGGGCTACGAGCAGTACTTC
CDR3aa: CASSLSGQGYEQYF

v_gene: TRBV3-1
abundance: .
j_gene: TRBJ2-5
d_gene: TRBD2
CDR3nt: TGTGCCAGCAGACAAGCGGGGCCCCAAGAGACCCAGTACTTC
CDR3aa: CASRQAGPQETQYF

v_gene: TRBV20-1
abundance: many
j_gene: TRBJ1-5
d_gene: .
CDR3nt: TGCAGTGCTACCCGCGGGACTATTTTCGGCGGACAGCCCCAGCATTTT
CDR3aa: CSATRGTIFGGQPQHF

v_gene: TRBV7-9
abundance: many
j_gene: TRBJ1-1
d_gene: .
CDR3nt: TGTGCCAGCAGCTTACCGGGGGCGACCCCTAGGGCGGATGAAGCTTTCTTT
CDR3aa: CASSLPGATPRADEAFF

v_gene: TRBV19
abundance: few
j_gene: TRBJ1-5
d_gene: TRBD1
CDR3nt: TGTGCCAGTAGTCGGACAGGGGGCCAATATAGCAATCAGCCCCAGCATTTT
CDR3aa: CASSRTGGQYSNQPQHF

v_gene: TRBV7-2
abundance: few
j_gene: TRBJ2-7
d_gene: .
CDR3nt: TGTGCCAGCAGCTTTCAAGTCTCCTACGAGCAGTACTTC
CDR3aa: CASSFQVSYEQYF

v_gene: TRBV30
abundance: medium-sized
j_gene: TRBJ2-3
d_gene: TRBD2
CDR3nt: TGTGCCTCAACCCTTAGCGGGGGGAGCACAGATACGCAGTATTTT
CDR3aa: CASTLSGGSTDTQYF

v_gene: TRBV7-8
abundance: many
j_gene: TRBJ1-1
d_gene: .
CDR3nt: TGTGCCAGCAGCTTAAGACCCTCGAACACTGAAGCTTTCTTT
CDR3aa: CASSLRPSNTEAFF

v_gene: TRBV29-1
abundance: few
j_gene: TRBJ1-2
d_gene: TRBD1
CDR3nt: TGCAGCGTCGTTGGTGGGACAGGGCCCCTGAACTATGGCTACACCTTC
CDR3aa: CSVVGGTGPLNYGYTF

v_gene: TRBV28
abundance: many
j_gene: TRBJ1-1
d_gene: TRBD1
CDR3nt: TGTGCCACAAGACAGGGAGAGACTGAAGCTTTCTTT
CDR3aa: CATRQGETEAFF

v_gene: TRBV12-3/TRBV12-4
abundance: .
j_gene: TRBJ1-5
d_gene: TRBD1
CDR3nt: TGTGCCAGCAGGAGGGACAGGCAAAGCAATCAGCCCCAGCATTTT
CDR3aa: CASRRDRQSNQPQHF

v_gene: TRBV10-3
abundance: large
j_gene: TRBJ2-7
d_gene: .
CDR3nt: TGTGCCATCAGTGGCGCCCAAGGACCGGATGTCTACGAGCAGTACTTC
CDR3aa: CAISGAQGPDVYEQYF

v_gene: TRBV30
abundance: many
j_gene: TRBJ2-7
d_gene: .
CDR3nt: TGTGCCTGCTCGGGGCGACAGGCCGCCTACGAGCAGTACTTC
CDR3aa: CACSGRQAAYEQYF

v_gene: TRBV6-2/TRBV6-3
abundance: .
j_gene: TRBJ2-3
d_gene: .
CDR3nt: TGTGCCAGCAGTTGGGCGAATCCCACAGATACGCAGTATTTT
CDR3aa: CASSWANPTDTQYF

v_gene: TRBV5-1
abundance: .
j_gene: TRBJ1-1
d_gene: TRBD1
CDR3nt: TGCGCCAGCAGCTCCGGGACAGGGCCCTGGACTGAAGCTTTCTTT
CDR3aa: CASSSGTGPWTEAFF

v_gene: TRBV19
abundance: many
j_gene: TRBJ2-7
d_gene: .
CDR3nt: TGTGCCAGTAGTATGGAACAGTTCTCCTACGAGCAGTACTTC
CDR3aa: CASSMEQFSYEQYF

v_gene: TRBV3-1
abundance: .
j_gene: TRBJ2-7
d_gene: .
CDR3nt: TGTGCCAGCTCCTCAGTAGGGGGGGTATCCTACGAGCAGTACTTC
CDR3aa: CASSSVGGVSYEQYF

v_gene: TRBV7-2
abundance: .
j_gene: TRBJ2-7
d_gene: TRBD2
CDR3nt: TGTGCCAGCAGGTTCTCTAGCGGCTACGAGCAGTACTTC
CDR3aa: CASRFSSGYEQYF

v_gene: TRBV7-6
abundance: few
j_gene: TRBJ2-7
d_gene: .
CDR3nt: TGTGCCAGCAGCTTCACCAGCCTCTACGAGCAGTACTTC
CDR3aa: CASSFTSLYEQYF

v_gene: TRBV9
abundance: few
j_gene: TRBJ2-1
d_gene: TRBD2
CDR3nt: TGTGCCAGCAGCGTAGACACAGCGGGGGCCCCCTACAATGAGCAGTTCTTC
CDR3aa: CASSVDTAGAPYNEQFF

v_gene: TRBV14
abundance: .
j_gene: TRBJ2-7
d_gene: TRBD1
CDR3nt: TGTGCCAGCAGCCCTTTACAGGGGTTACCTGGGGAGCAGTACTTC
CDR3aa: CASSPLQGLPGEQYF

v_gene: TRBV28
abundance: few
j_gene: TRBJ1-5
d_gene: .
CDR3nt: TGTGCCAGCAGAACCCCGGGGGGCGGGATTAGCAATCAGCCCCAGCATTTT
CDR3aa: CASRTPGGGISNQPQHF

v_gene: TRBV5-1
abundance: .
j_gene: TRBJ2-5
d_gene: TRBD1
CDR3nt: TGCGCCAGCAGCCCTAGACAGGGGGGAGAGACCCAGTACTTC
CDR3aa: CASSPRQGGETQYF

v_gene: TRBV2
abundance: .
j_gene: TRBJ2-5
d_gene: .
CDR3nt: TGTGCCAGCAGTGAGGACACAGGGAAACTATACTTC
CDR3aa: CASSEDTGKLYF

v_gene: TRBV10-3
abundance: .
j_gene: TRBJ2-3
d_gene: TRBD2
CDR3nt: TGTGCCATCAGGGGACTAGCCCGAACAGATACGCAGTATTTT
CDR3aa: CAIRGLARTDTQYF

v_gene: TRBV5-6
abundance: .
j_gene: TRBJ2-4
d_gene: TRBD2
CDR3nt: TGTGCCAGCAGCTTGAAACTAGCGGGGGAAGCAGCCAAAAACATTCAGTACTTC
CDR3aa: CASSLKLAGEAAKNIQYF

v_gene: TRBV2
abundance: few
j_gene: TRBJ2-5
d_gene: TRBD1
CDR3nt: TGTGCCAGCAGCGCACTCTTCTCGGGACAGCCAGACCAAGAGACCCAGTACTTC
CDR3aa: CASSALFSGQPDQETQYF

v_gene: TRBV9
abundance: many
j_gene: TRBJ2-5
d_gene: TRBD2
CDR3nt: TGTGCCAGCAGCGCTGGGACTAGCGGGATCCAAGAGACCCAGTACTTC
CDR3aa: CASSAGTSGIQETQYF

v_gene: TRBV7-2
abundance: .
j_gene: TRBJ1-4
d_gene: .
CDR3nt: TGTGCCAGCAGTCCGGCGGGGGGTCGTGAAAAACTGTTTTTT
CDR3aa: CASSPAGGREKLFF

v_gene: TRBV11-2
abundance: many
j_gene: TRBJ2-5
d_gene: TRBD1
CDR3nt: TGTGCCAGCAGCTACCTGAAAGGGGGCCTGGAGACCCAGTACTTC
CDR3aa: CASSYLKGGLETQYF